This T cell receptor (beta chain) was obtained from a study of blood T cell repertoires in COVID-19. The wider study: The United States, Italy and Spain supplied acute and convalescent COVID-19 samples.

As handled by the study authors: Estimation of nucleated cell counts relied on the amplification of reference gene primers. Clones were sequenced by immunoSEQ multiplex PCR, and TCRdb holds only the in-frame ones, with some missing. D and trimming were read from the DNA, whereas the V and J calls and clone size are those reported in that table. The sample has under 400,000 clones, approximately 89% seen once. Per germline, CDR1 SGHTA and CDR2 FQGTGA. With 5 bases clipped from V and 4 bases from J, the junction kept 6 bases outside the gene matches. There are 15 residues in the CDR3. The sample taken for sequencing was peripheral blood. The TCR sequence derives from a woman in her sixties with COVID-19, enrolled during active disease. V gene TRBV7-3 combines with J gene TRBJ2-2; 8 bases are shared with TRBD1. CDR3 sequence (DNA): TGTGCCAGCAGCCAGGACAGGGCGGGCACCGGGGAGCTGTTTTTT. This encodes CASSQDRAGTGELFF.